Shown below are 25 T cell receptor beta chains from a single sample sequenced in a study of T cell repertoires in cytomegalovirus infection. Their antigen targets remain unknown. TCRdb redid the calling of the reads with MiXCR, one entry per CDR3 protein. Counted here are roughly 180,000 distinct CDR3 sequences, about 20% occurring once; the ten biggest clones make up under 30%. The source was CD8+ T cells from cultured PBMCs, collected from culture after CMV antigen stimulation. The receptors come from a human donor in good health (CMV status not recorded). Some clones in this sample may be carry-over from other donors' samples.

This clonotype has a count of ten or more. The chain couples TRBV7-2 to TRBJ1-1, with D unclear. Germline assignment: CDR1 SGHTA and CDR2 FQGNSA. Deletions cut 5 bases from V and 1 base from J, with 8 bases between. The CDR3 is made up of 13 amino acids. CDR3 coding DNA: TGTGCCAGCAGCCAGTGGGGGAACACTGAAGCTTTCTTT. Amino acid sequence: CASSQWGNTEAFF.

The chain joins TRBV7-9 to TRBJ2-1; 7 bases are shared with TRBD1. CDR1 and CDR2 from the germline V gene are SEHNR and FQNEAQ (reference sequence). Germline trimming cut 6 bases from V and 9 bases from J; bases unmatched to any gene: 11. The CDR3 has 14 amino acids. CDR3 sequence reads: CASRDPTGISEQFF. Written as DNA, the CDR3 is TGTGCCAGCAGGGATCCGACAGGGATTTCTGAGCAGTTCTTC.

CDR3: CAISEGQGIQPQHF. For the CDR3, the DNA is TGTGCCATCAGTGAGGGACAGGGAATCCAGCCCCAGCATTTT. This chain links TRBV10-3 with TRBJ1-5; 8 bases fit TRBD1. Unmatched junction bases numbered 4, after V lost 2 bases and J lost 7 bases. The CDR3 has 14 residues. Germline loops: CDR1 ENHRY, CDR2 SYGVKD.

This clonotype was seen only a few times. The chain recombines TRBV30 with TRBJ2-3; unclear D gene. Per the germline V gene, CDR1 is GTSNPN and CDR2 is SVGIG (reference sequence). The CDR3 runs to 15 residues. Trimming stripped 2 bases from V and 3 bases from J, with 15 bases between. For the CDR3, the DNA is TGTGCCTGGAGTCCCCTGGGCGTAGGAACAGATACGCAGTATTTT. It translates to CAWSPLGVGTDTQYF.

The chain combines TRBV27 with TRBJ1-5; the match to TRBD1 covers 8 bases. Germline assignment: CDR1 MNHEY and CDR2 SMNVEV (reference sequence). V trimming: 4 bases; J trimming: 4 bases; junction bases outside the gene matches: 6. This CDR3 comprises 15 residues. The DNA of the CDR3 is TGTGCCAGCAGTTCTTGGACAGGGTTTAATCAGCCCCAGCATTTT. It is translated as CASSSWTGFNQPQHF.

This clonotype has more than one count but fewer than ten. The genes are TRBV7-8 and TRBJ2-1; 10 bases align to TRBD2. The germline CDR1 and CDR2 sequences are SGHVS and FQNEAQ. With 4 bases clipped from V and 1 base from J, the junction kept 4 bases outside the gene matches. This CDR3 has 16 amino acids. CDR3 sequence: CASSWILAGSYNEQFF. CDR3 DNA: TGTGCCAGCAGCTGGATACTAGCGGGGTCCTACAATGAGCAGTTCTTC.

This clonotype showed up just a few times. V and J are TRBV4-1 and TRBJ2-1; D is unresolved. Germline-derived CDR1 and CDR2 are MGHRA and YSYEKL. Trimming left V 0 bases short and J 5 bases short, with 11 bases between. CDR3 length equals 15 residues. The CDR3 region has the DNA TGCGCCAGCAGCCAAGAACTACGAAAACACAATGAGCAGTTCTTC. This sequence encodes CASSQELRKHNEQFF.

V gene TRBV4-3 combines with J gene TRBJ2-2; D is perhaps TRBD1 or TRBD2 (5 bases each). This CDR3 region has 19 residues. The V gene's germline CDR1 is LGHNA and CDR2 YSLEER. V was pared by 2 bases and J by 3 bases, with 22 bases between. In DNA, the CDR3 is TGCGCCAGCAGCCAATTCTTGAGGGGCCAGAACCAAGACACCGGGGAGCTGTTTTTT. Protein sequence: CASSQFLRGQNQDTGELFF.

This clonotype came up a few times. CDR3 amino acids: CASSPRQGPSYEQYV. CDR3 in DNA: TGTGCCAGCAGCCCCAGACAGGGGCCCTCCTACGAGCAGTACGTC. This chain joins TRBV7-8 and TRBJ2-7; 8 bases align to TRBD1. Trimming cost V 5 bases and J 0 bases; bases outside gene matches: 6. The CDR3 spans 15 residues. Looked up from germline, CDR1 is SGHVS and CDR2 is FQNEAQ.

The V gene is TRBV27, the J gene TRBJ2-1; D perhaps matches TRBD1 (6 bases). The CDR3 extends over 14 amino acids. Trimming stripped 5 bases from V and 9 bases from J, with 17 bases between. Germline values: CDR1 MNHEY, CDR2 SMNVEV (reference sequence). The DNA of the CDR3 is TGTGCCAGCAGTCCCAGACCGGGACATGGTGAGCAGTTCTTC. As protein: CASSPRPGHGEQFF.

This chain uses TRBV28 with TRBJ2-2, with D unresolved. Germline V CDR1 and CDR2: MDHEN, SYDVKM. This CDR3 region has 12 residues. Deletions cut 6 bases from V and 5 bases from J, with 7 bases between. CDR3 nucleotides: TGTGCCAGCAGCACCGGGACCGGGGAGCTGTTTTTT. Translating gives CASSTGTGELFF.

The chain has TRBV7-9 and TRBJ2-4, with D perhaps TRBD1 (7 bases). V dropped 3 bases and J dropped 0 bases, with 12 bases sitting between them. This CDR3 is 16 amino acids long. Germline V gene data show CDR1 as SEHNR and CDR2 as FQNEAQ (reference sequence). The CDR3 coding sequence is TGTGCCAGCAGCTTCAGACAGGGACTAGCCAAAAACATTCAGTACTTC. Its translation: CASSFRQGLAKNIQYF.

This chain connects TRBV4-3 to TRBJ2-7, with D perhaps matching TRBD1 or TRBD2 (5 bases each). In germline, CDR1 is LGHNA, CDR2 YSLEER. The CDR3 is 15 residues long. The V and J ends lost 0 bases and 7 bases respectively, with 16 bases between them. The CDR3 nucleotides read TGCGCCAGCAGCCAAGATCGGGGCCGGCGAGAGGAGCAGTACTTC. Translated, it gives CASSQDRGRREEQYF.

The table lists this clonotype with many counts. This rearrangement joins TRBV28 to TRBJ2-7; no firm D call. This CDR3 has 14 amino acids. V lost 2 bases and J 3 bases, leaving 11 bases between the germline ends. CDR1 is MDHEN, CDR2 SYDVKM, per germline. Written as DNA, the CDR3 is TGTGCCAGCAGTTTACTCTCCTCGTTCTACGAGCAGTACTTC. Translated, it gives CASSLLSSFYEQYF.

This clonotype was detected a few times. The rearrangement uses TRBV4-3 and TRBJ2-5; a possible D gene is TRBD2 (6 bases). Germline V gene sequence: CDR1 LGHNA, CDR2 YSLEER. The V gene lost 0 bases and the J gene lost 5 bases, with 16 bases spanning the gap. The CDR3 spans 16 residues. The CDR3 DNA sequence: TGCGCCAGCAGCCAAGAGGGCTCCTTAGGAGGGGAGACCCAGTACTTC. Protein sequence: CASSQEGSLGGETQYF.

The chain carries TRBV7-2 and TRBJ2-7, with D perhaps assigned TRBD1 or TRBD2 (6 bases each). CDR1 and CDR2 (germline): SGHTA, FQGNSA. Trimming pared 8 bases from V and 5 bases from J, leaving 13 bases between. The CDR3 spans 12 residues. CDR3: CASGGKGDEQYF. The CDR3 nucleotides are TGTGCCAGCGGAGGGAAGGGGGACGAGCAGTACTTC.

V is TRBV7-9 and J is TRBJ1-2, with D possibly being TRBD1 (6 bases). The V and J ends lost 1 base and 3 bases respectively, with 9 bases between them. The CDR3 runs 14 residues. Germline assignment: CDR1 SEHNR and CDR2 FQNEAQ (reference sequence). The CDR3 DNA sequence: TGTGCCAGCAGCTTAGGTGAGGGGGACTATGGCTACACCTTC. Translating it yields CASSLGEGDYGYTF.

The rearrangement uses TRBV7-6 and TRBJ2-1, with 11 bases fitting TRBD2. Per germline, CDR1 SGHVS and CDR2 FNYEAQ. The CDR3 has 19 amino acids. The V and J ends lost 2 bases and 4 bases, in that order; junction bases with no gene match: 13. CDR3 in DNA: TGTGCCAGCAGCTTAAAGAGTAGCGGGGGGGCCTCCCTATACAATGAGCAGTTCTTC. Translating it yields CASSLKSSGGASLYNEQFF. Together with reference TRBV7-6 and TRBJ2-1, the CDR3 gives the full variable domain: GAGVSQSPRYKVTKRGQDVALRCDPISGHVSLYWYRQALGQGPEFLTYFNYEAQQDKSGLPNDRFSAERPEGSISTLTIQRTEQRDSAMYRCASSLKSSGGASLYNEQFFGPGTRLTVL.

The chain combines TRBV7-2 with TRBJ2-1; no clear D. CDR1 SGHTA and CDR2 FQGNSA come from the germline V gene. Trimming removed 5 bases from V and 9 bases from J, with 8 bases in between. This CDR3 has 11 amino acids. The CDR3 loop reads CASSPYPEQFF. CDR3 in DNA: TGTGCCAGCAGCCCATATCCTGAGCAGTTCTTC. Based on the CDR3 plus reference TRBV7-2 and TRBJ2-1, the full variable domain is GAGVSQSPSNKVTEKGKDVELRCDPISGHTALYWYRQSLGQGLEFLIYFQGNSAPDKSGLPSDRFSAERTGGSVSTLTIQRTQQEDSAVYLCASSPYPEQFFGPGTRLTVL.

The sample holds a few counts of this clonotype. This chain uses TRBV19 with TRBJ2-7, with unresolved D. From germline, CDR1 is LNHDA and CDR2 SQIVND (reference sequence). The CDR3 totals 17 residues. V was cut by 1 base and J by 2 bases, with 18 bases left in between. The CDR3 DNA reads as TGTGCCAGTAGTATAGGTCGAGGAGAGAACGAACCCTACGAGCAGTACTTC. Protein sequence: CASSIGRGENEPYEQYF.

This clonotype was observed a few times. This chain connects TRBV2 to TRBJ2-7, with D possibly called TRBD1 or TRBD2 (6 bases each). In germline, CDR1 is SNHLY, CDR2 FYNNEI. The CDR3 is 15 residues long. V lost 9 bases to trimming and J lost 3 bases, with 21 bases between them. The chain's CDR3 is CASLAFWGAVYEQYF. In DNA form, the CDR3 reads TGTGCCAGTCTGGCTTTTTGGGGGGCCGTCTACGAGCAGTACTTC. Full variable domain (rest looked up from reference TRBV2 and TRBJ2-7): EPEVTQTPSHQVTQMGQEVILRCVPISNHLYFYWYRQILGQKVEFLVSFYNNEISEKSEIFDDQFSVERPDGSNFTLKIRSTKLEDSAMYFCASLAFWGAVYEQYFGPGTRLTVT.

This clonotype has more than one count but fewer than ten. In nucleotides, the CDR3 is TGTGCCAGCAGCTACCTGGGTCTGGGGTTGGGAGATACGCAGTATTTT. Its translation: CASSYLGLGLGDTQYF. This rearrangement joins TRBV7-2 to TRBJ2-3; D call uncertain. The CDR3 is 16 residues long. Trimming took off 4 bases at V and 5 bases at J, with 19 bases between the two ends. CDR1 is SGHTA, CDR2 FQGNSA, per germline.

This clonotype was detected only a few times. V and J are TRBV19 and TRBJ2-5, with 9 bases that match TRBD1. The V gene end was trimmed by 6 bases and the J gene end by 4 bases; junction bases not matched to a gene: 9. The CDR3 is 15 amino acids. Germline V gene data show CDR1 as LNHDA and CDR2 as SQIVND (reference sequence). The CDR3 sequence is CASSPDRGGGETQYF. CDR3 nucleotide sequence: TGTGCCAGTAGCCCGGACAGGGGAGGGGGAGAGACCCAGTACTTC.

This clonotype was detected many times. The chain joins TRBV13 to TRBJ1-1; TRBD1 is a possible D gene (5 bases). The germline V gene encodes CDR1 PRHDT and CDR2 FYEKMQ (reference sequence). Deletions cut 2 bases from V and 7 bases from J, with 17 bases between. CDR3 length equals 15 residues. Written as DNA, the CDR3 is TGTGCCAGCAGCTTAACCCCGGACAACCTTCATGAAGCTTTCTTT. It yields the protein CASSLTPDNLHEAFF.

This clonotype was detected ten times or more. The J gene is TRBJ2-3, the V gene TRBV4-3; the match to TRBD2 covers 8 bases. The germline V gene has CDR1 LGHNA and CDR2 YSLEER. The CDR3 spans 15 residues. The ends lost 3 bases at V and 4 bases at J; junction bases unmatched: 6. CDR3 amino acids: CASSQDSGGPDTQYF. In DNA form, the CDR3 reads TGCGCCAGCAGCCAGGACAGCGGGGGTCCAGATACGCAGTATTTT.